The present T cell receptor (beta chain) was sequenced within a study of T cells in localized non-small cell lung cancer. Study-wide results and caveats: Exceeding tumor, uninvolved adjacent lung had the highest T cell clonality. Longer overall survival was seen with higher T cell density measured in blood. The study sequenced only one region of the tumor. As a result, intratumor heterogeneity could not be excluded and remains possible.

As regards this clone: Its cognate antigen is unknown.

Only in-frame clones appear in the TCRdb table, and some are missing; sequencing was by immunoSEQ multiplex PCR. Here the sample spans roughly 39,000 clones, around 84% being singletons. V lost 8 bases to trimming and J lost 4 bases, with 16 bases between them. Germline loops: CDR1 PRHDT, CDR2 FYEKMQ (reference sequence). The CDR3 contains 14 residues. The TCR comes from a man aged 18 to 50 with stage I lung adenocarcinoma. The J gene is TRBJ2-3, the V gene TRBV13, with a possible D match to TRBD1 (6 bases). The sample was peripheral blood, taken before any cancer treatment. CDR3 in DNA: TGTGCCAGCCACATTGGTCAGGGGTCAGATACGCAGTATTTT. Amino acid sequence: CASHIGQGSDTQYF.